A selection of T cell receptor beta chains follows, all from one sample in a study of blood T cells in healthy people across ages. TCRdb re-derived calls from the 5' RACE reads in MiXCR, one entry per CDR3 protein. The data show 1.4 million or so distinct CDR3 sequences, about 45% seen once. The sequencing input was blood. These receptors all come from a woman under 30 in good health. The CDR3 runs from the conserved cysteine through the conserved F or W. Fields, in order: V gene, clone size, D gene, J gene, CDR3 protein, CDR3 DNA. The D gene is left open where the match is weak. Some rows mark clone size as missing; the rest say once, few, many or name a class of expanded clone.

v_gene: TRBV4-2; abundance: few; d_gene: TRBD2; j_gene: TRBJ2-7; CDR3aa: CASSRQTGTSGNHYEQYF; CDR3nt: TGTGCCAGCAGCCGCCAAACCGGGACTAGCGGGAACCACTACGAGCAGTACTTC
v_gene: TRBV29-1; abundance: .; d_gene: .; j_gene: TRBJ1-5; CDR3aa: CSVAGADDQPQHF; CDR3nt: TGCAGCGTTGCCGGGGCAGATGATCAGCCCCAGCATTTT
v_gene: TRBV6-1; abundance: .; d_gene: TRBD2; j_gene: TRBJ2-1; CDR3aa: CASSEASGGSYNEQFF; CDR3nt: TGTGCCAGCAGTGAAGCAAGCGGGGGCTCCTACAATGAGCAGTTCTTC
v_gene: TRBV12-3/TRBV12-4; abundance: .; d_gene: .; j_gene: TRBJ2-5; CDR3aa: CASTSGYGTQYF; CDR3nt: TGTGCCAGCACCTCTGGTTACGGGACCCAGTACTTC
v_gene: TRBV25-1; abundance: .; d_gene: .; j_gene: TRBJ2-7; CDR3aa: CASSGTAFYEQYF; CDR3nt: TGTGCCAGCAGTGGGACAGCTTTCTACGAGCAGTACTTC
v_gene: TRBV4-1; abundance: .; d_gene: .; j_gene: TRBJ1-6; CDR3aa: CASSHPRGENSPLHF; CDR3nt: TGCGCCAGCAGCCACCCCAGGGGTGAGAATTCACCCCTCCACTTT
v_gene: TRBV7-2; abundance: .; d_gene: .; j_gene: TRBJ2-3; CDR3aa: CASSPFILATQYF; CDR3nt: TGTGCCAGCAGCCCATTCATCCTAGCCACGCAGTATTTT
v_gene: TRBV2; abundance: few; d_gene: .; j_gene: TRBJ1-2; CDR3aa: CASSLREVQNYGYTF; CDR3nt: TGTGCCAGCAGTCTTCGTGAGGTACAGAACTATGGCTACACCTTC
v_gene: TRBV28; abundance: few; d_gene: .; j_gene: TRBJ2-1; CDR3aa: CASSLIRDRRNEQFF; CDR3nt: TGTGCCAGCAGTTTAATCCGTGACAGGAGGAATGAGCAGTTCTTC
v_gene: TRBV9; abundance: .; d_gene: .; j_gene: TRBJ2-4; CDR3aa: CASSVGGDIQYF; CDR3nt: TGTGCCAGCAGCGTCGGCGGGGACATTCAGTACTTC
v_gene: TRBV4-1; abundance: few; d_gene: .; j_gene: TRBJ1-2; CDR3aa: CASSQDWQTYGYTF; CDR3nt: TGCGCCAGCAGCCAAGATTGGCAGACCTATGGCTACACCTTC
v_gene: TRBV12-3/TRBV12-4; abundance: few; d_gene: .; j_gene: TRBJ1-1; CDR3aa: CASSFQGEIGAEAFF; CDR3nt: TGTGCCAGCAGTTTCCAAGGGGAGATAGGGGCTGAAGCTTTCTTT
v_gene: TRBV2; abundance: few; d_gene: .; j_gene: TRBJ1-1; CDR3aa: CASSAQGGGTEAFF; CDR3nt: TGTGCCAGCAGCGCACAGGGAGGTGGTACTGAAGCTTTCTTT
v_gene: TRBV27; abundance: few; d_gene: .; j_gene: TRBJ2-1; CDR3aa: CASSLIGGRLYNEQFF; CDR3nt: TGTGCCAGCAGTTTAATCGGGGGGCGGTTGTACAATGAGCAGTTCTTC
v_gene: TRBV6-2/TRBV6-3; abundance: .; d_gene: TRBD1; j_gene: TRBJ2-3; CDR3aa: CASRRVRGLDTQYF; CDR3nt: TGTGCCAGCAGGAGGGTCAGGGGGCTAGATACGCAGTATTTT